This T cell receptor beta chain was documented in a study of response to subunit inactivated influenza vaccine. The study, taken as a whole, reports: It was the authors' suggestion that each seasonal influenza vaccination recruits few new T cells.

MiXCR was run by TCRdb on the RT-PCR reads, yielding one entry per CDR3 protein. This sample yields about 480,000 distinct CDR3 sequences, of which roughly 13% are seen a single time; around 13% belongs to the top ten. Regarding this clonotype: Its target is unknown.

The CDR3 totals 14 residues. Unmatched junction bases numbered 6, after V lost 7 bases and J lost 0 bases. CDR1 is ENHRY and CDR2 is SYGVKD in the germline V gene. The TCR originated in a man aged 50 to 59 who received an inactivated influenza vaccine. The sample consisted of PBMCs from blood, taken about 6 weeks after vaccination. The rearrangement links TRBV10-3 to TRBJ2-7; 7 nucleotides align to TRBD2. CDR3 loop: CAITQAGHSYEQYF. The CDR3 nucleotides read TGTGCCATCACTCAAGCGGGGCACTCCTACGAGCAGTACTTC.